This is a list of T cell receptor beta chains from one sample in a study of blood T cell repertoires in COVID-19. The method was immunoSEQ multiplex PCR; TCRdb's version includes in-frame clones alone and lacks a portion of them. The table has roughly 300,000 clones, 81% seen once. Sequenced input: peripheral blood. The source of these receptors is a woman aged 55-75 years with active or convalescent COVID-19. Each CDR3 is given with its conserved first and last residue. The D gene is left open where the match is weak. Size is stated for part of the rows, as once, few or many counts, or as a class when the clone is expanded.

TRBJ1-1 TRBV15 NA NA CATSRDRELNTEAFF TGTGCCACCAGCAGAGATCGCGAGTTGAACACTGAAGCTTTCTTT
TRBJ2-5 TRBV7-7 TRBD1 few CASSLDRGVRETQYF TGTGCCAGCAGCCTGGACAGGGGGGTTCGAGAGACCCAGTACTTC
TRBJ1-3 TRBV16 TRBD1 few CASSLDRGSGNTIYF TGTGCCAGCAGCCTCGACAGGGGATCTGGAAACACCATATATTTT
TRBJ2-7 TRBV5-4 NA NA CASSLEPGKYEQYF TGTGCCAGCAGCTTGGAGCCAGGGAAGTACGAGCAGTACTTC
TRBJ2-7 TRBV5-4 TRBD1 NA CASSLKTGGYEQYF TGTGCCAGCAGCTTGAAGACAGGGGGCTACGAGCAGTACTTC
TRBJ2-5 TRBV11-3 TRBD2 NA CASSLGLQRGDKETQYF TGTGCCAGCAGCTTAGGACTTCAGCGGGGGGACAAAGAGACCCAGTACTTC
TRBJ1-6 TRBV6-6 NA NA CASSAARPTNNSPLHF TGTGCCAGCAGTGCGGCGCGCCCAACGAATAATTCACCCCTCCACTTT
TRBJ1-2 TRBV30 NA NA CAWLRTVGVNYGYTF TGTGCCTGGCTTAGGACAGTCGGGGTAAACTATGGCTACACCTTC
TRBJ2-2 TRBV7-7 TRBD1 NA CASSARTGAGELFF TGTGCCAGCAGCGCCCGGACAGGGGCTGGGGAGCTGTTTTTT
TRBJ1-2 TRBV16 NA NA CASSQSGARGYGYTF TGTGCCAGCAGCCAATCGGGGGCGCGAGGCTATGGCTACACCTTC
TRBJ1-6 TRBV7-6 TRBD1 NA CASSARTGGNSPLHF TGTGCCAGCAGCGCCCGGACAGGGGGCAATTCACCCCTCCACTTT
TRBJ1-5 TRBV7-2 NA NA CASSLVGAASNQPQHF TGTGCCAGCAGCCTGGTTGGGGCGGCTAGCAATCAGCCCCAGCATTTT
TRBJ1-6 TRBV20-1 NA NA CSASNRVSPLHF TGCAGTGCTAGTAACAGGGTTTCACCCCTCCACTTT
TRBJ1-2 TRBV19 TRBD1 NA CASSTPTGGLSYGYTF TGTGCCAGTAGTACTCCTACAGGGGGCCTGTCCTATGGCTACACCTTC
TRBJ1-1 TRBV5-1 NA few CASSLNAGHEAFF TGCGCCAGCAGCTTGAATGCAGGGCATGAAGCTTTCTTT
TRBJ2-3 TRBV5-1 TRBD1 NA CASSLEDRAQGTDTQYF TGCGCCAGCAGCTTGGAGGACAGGGCCCAGGGCACAGATACGCAGTATTTT
TRBJ2-5 TRBV7-3 NA NA CASSSGTQETQYF TGTGCCAGCAGCTCGGGAACCCAAGAGACCCAGTACTTC
TRBJ2-7 TRBV27 TRBD1 NA CASSHRGQYEQYF TGTGCCAGCAGCCACAGGGGGCAGTACGAGCAGTACTTC
TRBJ2-5 TRBV19 NA NA CASSIGYQGETQYF TGTGCCAGTAGTATCGGGTACCAAGGAGAGACCCAGTACTTC
TRBJ2-3 TRBV7-2 TRBD2 NA CASSLKSSGGAVDTQYF TGTGCCAGCAGCTTGAAGTCTAGCGGGGGGGCCGTAGATACGCAGTATTTT
TRBJ1-4 TRBV27 TRBD1 few CASSSPGQGDEKLFF TGTGCCAGCAGTTCCCCGGGACAGGGGGACGAAAAACTGTTTTTT
TRBJ1-4 TRBV5-1 NA NA CASSADQTNEKLFF TGCGCCAGCAGCGCGGATCAAACTAATGAAAAACTGTTTTTT
TRBJ1-2 TRBV5-6 NA NA CASSPDSNYGYTF TGTGCCAGCAGCCCGGACAGTAACTATGGCTACACCTTC
TRBJ1-5 TRBV12-1 NA few CASSFARRQGADQPQHF TGTGCCAGCAGCTTTGCCAGAAGACAGGGGGCAGATCAGCCCCAGCATTTT
TRBJ1-5 TRBV19 NA NA CASSIDLVGSRVNQPQHF TGTGCCAGTAGTATAGATCTCGTCGGGTCCAGGGTTAATCAGCCCCAGCATTTT
TRBJ1-1 TRBV29-1 TRBD1 NA CSAGDRQNTEAFF TGCAGCGCCGGGGACAGGCAAAACACTGAAGCTTTCTTT